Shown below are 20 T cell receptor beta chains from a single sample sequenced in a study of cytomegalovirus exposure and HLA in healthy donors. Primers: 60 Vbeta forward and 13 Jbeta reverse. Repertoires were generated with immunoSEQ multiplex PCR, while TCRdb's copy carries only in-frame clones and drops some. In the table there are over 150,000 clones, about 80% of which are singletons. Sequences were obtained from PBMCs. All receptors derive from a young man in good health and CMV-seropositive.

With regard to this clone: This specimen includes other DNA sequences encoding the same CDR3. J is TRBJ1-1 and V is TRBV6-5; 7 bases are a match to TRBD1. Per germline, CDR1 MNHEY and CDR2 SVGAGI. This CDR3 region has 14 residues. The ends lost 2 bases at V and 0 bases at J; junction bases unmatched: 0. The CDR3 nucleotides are TGTGCCAGCAGTTACGACAGGGTGAACACTGAAGCTTTCTTT. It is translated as CASSYDRVNTEAFF.

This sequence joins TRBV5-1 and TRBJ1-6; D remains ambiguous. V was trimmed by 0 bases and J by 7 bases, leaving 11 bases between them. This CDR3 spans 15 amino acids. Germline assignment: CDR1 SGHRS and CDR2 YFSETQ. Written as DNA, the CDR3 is TGCGCCAGCAGCTTGGTTACCGCCGGGAATTCACCCCTCCACTTT. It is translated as CASSLVTAGNSPLHF. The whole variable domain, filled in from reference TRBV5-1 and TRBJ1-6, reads KAGVTQTPRYLIKTRGQQVTLSCSPISGHRSVSWYQQTPGQGLQFLFEYFSETQRNKGNFPGRFSGRQFSNSRSEMNVSTLELGDSALYLCASSLVTAGNSPLHFGNGTRLTVT.

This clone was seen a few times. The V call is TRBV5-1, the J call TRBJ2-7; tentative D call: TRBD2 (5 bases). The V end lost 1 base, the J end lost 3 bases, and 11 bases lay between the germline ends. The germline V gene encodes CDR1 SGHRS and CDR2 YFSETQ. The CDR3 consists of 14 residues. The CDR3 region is CASSLIGENYEQYF. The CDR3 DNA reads TGCGCCAGCAGCTTGATCGGGGAAAACTACGAGCAGTACTTC.

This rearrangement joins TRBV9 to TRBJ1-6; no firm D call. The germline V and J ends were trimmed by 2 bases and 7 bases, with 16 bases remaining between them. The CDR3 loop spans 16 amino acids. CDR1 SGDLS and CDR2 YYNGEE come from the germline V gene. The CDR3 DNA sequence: TGTGCCAGCAGCGTCGGGGAGGGCCCCTTAAATTCACCCCTCCACTTT. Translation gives CASSVGEGPLNSPLHF.

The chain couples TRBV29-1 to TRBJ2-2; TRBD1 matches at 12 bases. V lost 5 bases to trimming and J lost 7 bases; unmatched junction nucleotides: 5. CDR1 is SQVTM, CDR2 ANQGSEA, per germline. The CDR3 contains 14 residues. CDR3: CSVWGQGASGELFF. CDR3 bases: TGCAGCGTTTGGGGACAGGGGGCTAGCGGGGAGCTGTTTTTT.

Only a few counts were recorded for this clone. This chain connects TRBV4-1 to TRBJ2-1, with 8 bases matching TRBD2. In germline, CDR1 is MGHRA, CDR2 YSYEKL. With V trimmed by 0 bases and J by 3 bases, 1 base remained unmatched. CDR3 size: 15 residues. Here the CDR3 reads CASSQDREGYNEQFF. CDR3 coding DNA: TGCGCCAGCAGCCAAGATCGGGAGGGCTACAATGAGCAGTTCTTC.

The CDR3 region has the DNA TGTGCCTGGACCCGGACAGGGAGGGACACCATATATTTT. Translated, it gives CAWTRTGRDTIYF. V usage is TRBV30 and J usage is TRBJ1-3, with 8 bases identical to TRBD1. Losses at the gene ends were 4 bases for V and 8 bases for J; bases not matched to a gene: 7. CDR1 is GTSNPN, CDR2 SVGIG, per germline (reference sequence). The CDR3 runs to 13 residues. The variable domain in full, with the rest retrieved from reference TRBV30 and TRBJ1-3, is SQTIHQWPATLVQPVGSPLSLECTVEGTSNPNLYWYRQAAGRGLQLLFYSVGIGQISSEVPQNLSASRPQDRQFILSSKKLLLSDSGFYLCAWTRTGRDTIYFGEGSWLTVV.

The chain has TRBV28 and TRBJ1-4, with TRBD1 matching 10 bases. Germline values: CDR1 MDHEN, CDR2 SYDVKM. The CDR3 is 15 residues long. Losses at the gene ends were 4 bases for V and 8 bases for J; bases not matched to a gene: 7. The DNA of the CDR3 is TGTGCCAGCAGTTCCAGGGACAGGGGTCAGGAAAAACTGTTTTTT. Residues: CASSSRDRGQEKLFF.

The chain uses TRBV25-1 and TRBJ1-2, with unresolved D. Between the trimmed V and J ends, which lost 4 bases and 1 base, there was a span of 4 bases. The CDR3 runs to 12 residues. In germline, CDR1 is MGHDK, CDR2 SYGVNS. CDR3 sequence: CASSALNYGYTF. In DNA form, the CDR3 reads TGTGCCAGCAGTGCCCTTAACTATGGCTACACCTTC.

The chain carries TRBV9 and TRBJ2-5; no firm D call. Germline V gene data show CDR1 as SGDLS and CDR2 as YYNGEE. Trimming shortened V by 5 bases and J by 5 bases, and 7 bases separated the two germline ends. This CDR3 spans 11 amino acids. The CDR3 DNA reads TGTGCCAGCAGTTTCGGGGAGACCCAGTACTTC. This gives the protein CASSFGETQYF.

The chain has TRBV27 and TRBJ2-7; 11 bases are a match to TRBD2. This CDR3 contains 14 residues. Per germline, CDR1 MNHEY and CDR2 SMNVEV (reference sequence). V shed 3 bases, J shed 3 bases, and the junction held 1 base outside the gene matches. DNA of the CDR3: TGTGCCAGCAGTTTTACTAGCGGGGGCTACGAGCAGTACTTC. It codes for CASSFTSGGYEQYF.

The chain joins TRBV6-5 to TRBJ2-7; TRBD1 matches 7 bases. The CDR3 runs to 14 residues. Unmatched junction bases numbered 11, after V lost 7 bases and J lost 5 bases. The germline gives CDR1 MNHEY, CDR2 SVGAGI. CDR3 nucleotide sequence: TGTGCCAGCAAAAACTGGAGACAGGGCCACGAGCAGTACTTC. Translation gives CASKNWRQGHEQYF.

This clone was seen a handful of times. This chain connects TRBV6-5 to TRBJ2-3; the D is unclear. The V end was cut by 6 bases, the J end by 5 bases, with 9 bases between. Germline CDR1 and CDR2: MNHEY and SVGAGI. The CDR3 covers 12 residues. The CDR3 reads CASRQLGDTQYF. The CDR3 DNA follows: TGTGCCAGCAGGCAACTCGGAGATACGCAGTATTTT.

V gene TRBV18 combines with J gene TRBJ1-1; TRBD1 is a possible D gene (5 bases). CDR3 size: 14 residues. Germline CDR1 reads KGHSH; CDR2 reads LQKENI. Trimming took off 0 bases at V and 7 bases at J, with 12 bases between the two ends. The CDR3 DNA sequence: TGTGCCAGCTCACCACCGGCAGGGCACGGTGAAGCTTTCTTT. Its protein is CASSPPAGHGEAFF.

For the CDR3, the DNA is TGTGCCAGCAGTTTTCGGACAGGGGTCAACACTGAAGCTTTCTTT. Translated: CASSFRTGVNTEAFF. J is TRBJ1-1 and V is TRBV6-5; TRBD1 aligns across 9 bases. CDR1 MNHEY and CDR2 SVGAGI come from the germline V gene. CDR3 length: 15 amino acids. Trimming removed 4 bases from V and 2 bases from J; junction bases left unmatched: 5.

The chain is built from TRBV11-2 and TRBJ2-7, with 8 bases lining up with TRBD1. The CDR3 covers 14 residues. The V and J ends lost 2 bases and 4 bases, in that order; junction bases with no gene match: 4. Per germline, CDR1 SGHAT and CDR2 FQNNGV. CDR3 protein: CASSLRTGSYEQYF. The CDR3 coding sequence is TGTGCCAGCAGCTTAAGGACAGGGTCGTACGAGCAGTACTTC.

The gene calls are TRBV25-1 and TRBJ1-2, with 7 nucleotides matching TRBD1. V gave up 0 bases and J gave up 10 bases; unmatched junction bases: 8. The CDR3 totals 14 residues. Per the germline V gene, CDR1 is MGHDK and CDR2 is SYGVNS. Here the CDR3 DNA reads TGTGCCAGCAGTGAATATCCGACAGGGTCAGACTACACCTTC. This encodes CASSEYPTGSDYTF.

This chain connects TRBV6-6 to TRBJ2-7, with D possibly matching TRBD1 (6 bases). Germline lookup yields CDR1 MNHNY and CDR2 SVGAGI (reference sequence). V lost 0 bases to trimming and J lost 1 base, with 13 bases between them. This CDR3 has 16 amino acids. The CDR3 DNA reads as TGTGCCAGCAGTTACTCGAACAGGGCCGGGTCCTACGAGCAGTACTTC. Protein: CASSYSNRAGSYEQYF.

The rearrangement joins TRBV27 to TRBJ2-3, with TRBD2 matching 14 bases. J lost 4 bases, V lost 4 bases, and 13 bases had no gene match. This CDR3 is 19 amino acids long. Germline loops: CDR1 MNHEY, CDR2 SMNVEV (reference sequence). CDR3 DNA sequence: TGTGCCAGCAGTTCCCGACTAGCGGGGGGGCCTGTTAGTCCAGATACGCAGTATTTT. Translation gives CASSSRLAGGPVSPDTQYF.

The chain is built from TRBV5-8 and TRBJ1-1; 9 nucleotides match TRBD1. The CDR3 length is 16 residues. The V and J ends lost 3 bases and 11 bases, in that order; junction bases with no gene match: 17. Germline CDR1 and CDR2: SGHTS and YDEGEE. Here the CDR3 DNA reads TGTGCCAGCAGCTCGGAAAGGGACAGGGTATCCGTTGGGGCTTTCTTT. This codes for CASSSERDRVSVGAFF.